The TCR beta chain described here comes from a study of post-analysis software for immune sequencing data. Whole-study context: Recorded disease courses covered relapsing-remitting, secondary progressive and progressive-relapsing multiple sclerosis. Some patients had no subtype annotation.

Notes on the study in general: Compared with controls, patients had more of 4 or 5 TRBV segments, including TRBV5-6, TRBV5-1 and TRBV20-1. Comparison with controls showed significantly lower normalized Chao1 diversity in multiple sclerosis patients.

The CDR3 extends over 15 amino acids. Germline CDR1 DFQATT, CDR2 SNEGSKA (reference sequence). V was clipped by 2 bases and J by 4 bases; unmatched bases: 10. Details on this clonotype: Its target is not known.

Incorporated into the TCR beta cDNA libraries were unique molecular identifiers, which served to reduce PCR and sequencing biases. MiXCR was run by TCRdb on the PCR reads, yielding one entry per CDR3 protein. Among fewer than 850,000 distinct CDR3 sequences, 25% to 30% were seen once, and the ten largest hold under 0.7%. The chain joins TRBV20-1 to TRBJ2-7, with TRBD1 matching over 8 bases. The sequencing sample was made of blood. The sequence was obtained from a girl between 10 and 17 years old with multiple sclerosis. CDR3 region: CSARSRDRSIYEQYF. The CDR3 bases are TGCAGTGCTAGATCCCGGGACAGGTCTATTTACGAGCAGTACTTC.